These 29 T cell receptor beta chains originate from one sample sequenced in a study of PD-1 blockade in classical Hodgkin lymphoma (dated by TCRdb to about 2020). The time point label on this specimen signifies: cycle 4 day 1 (C4D1), after less than seven weeks of nivolumab. All trial patients had relapsed after autologous stem cell transplantation, with cohorts A, B and C differing in prior brentuximab vedotin exposure. Library preparation was by the immunoSEQ multiplex PCR assay. Not all clones reach the TCRdb copy of this immuneACCESS table, which keeps in-frame sequences only. Checked studies attribute under half of the gap to unresolved V genes and leave the rest unexplained. This sample lists 20,000 to 25,000 clones; roughly 80% were detected once. Together, the top ten hold 22% of the sample. The source material was peripheral blood mononuclear cells (PBMCs), sampled before the fourth cycle of nivolumab. The receptors originated from a human donor with classical Hodgkin lymphoma.

The genes are TRBV5-1 and TRBJ2-7, with D perhaps matching TRBD1 or TRBD2 (7 bases each). Germline V CDR1 and CDR2: SGHRS, YFSETQ. V lost 7 bases and J lost 0, with 17 bases in between. CDR3 length: 15 amino acids. The DNA of the CDR3 is TGCGCCAGCTATAAACAGGGGAGGGGCTCCTACGAGCAGTACTTC. Its translation is CASYKQGRGSYEQYF.

This chain connects TRBV6-5 to TRBJ2-1, with TRBD2 matching over 14 bases. Germline V gives CDR1 MNHEY, CDR2 SVGAGI. The CDR3 has 14 residues. J lost 9 bases, V lost 6 bases, and 4 bases had no gene match. The CDR3 region has the DNA TGTGCCAGCAGCGGACTAGCGGGAGGCGGTGAGCAGTTCTTC. Its translation: CASSGLAGGGEQFF.

The chain joins TRBV28 to TRBJ1-1, with a tentative D call TRBD1 (5 bases). The CDR3 has 12 amino acids. Germline CDR1 MDHEN, CDR2 SYDVKM. V lost 2 bases to trimming and J lost 11 bases, with 12 bases between them. This chain's CDR3 is CASSLDLRDAFF. DNA of the CDR3: TGTGCCAGCAGTTTAGATCTCCGGGACGCTTTCTTT.

The chain links TRBV5-1 to TRBJ2-3; D is possibly TRBD2 (6 bases). Germline CDR1 SGHRS, CDR2 YFSETQ. Trimming left V 6 bases short and J 0 bases short, with 11 bases between. The length of the CDR3 is 14 residues. CDR3: CASKAGRSTDTQYF. The CDR3 coding sequence is TGCGCCAGCAAGGCGGGGCGTAGCACAGATACGCAGTATTTT.

This rearrangement joins TRBV11-3 to TRBJ1-5, with D unresolved. The CDR3 loop spans 9 amino acids. Deletions cut 9 bases from V and 10 bases from J, with 7 bases between. From germline, CDR1 is SGHNT and CDR2 YENEEA. The DNA for the CDR3 is TGTGCCAGGGGGAAACCCCAGCATTTT. Protein: CARGKPQHF.

J is TRBJ1-1 and V is TRBV19; the match to TRBD1 covers 9 bases. CDR1 LNHDA and CDR2 SQIVND come from the germline V gene (reference sequence). The CDR3 spans 17 residues. J lost 0 bases, V lost 6 bases, and 11 bases had no gene match. The CDR3 DNA follows: TGTGCCAGTAGCTACGGGACAGGGAGAACGCTGAACACTGAAGCTTTCTTT. Its protein is CASSYGTGRTLNTEAFF.

The sample holds one count of this clone. The chain combines TRBV6-1 with TRBJ1-1, with D possibly being TRBD1 (5 bases). The germline CDR1 and CDR2 sequences are MNHNS and SASEGT. V was cut by 7 bases and J by 1 base, with 13 bases left in between. The CDR3 is made up of 14 amino acids. Written as DNA, the CDR3 is TGTGCCAGCATTAGGGGTCAGGCGAACACTGAAGCTTTCTTT. Translated, it gives CASIRGQANTEAFF.

The rearrangement links TRBV19 to TRBJ2-3; the D gene is possibly TRBD2 (6 bases). Germline CDR1 and CDR2: LNHDA and SQIVND (reference sequence). V lost 8 bases and J 2 bases, leaving 14 bases between the germline ends. The CDR3 has 14 residues. CDR3 residues: CASGLSSNTDTQYF. Written as DNA, the CDR3 is TGTGCCAGTGGACTATCATCTAACACAGATACGCAGTATTTT.

The rearrangement links TRBV30 to TRBJ1-1, with D uncertain. This CDR3 is built from 14 residues. V was shortened by 2 bases and J by 0 bases, with 10 bases between the two germline ends. The germline V gene has CDR1 GTSNPN and CDR2 SVGIG (reference sequence). As DNA, the CDR3 is TGTGCCTGGAGTCCCAACCGACTGAACACTGAAGCTTTCTTT. Its translation: CAWSPNRLNTEAFF. The whole variable domain, remainder taken from reference TRBV30 and TRBJ1-1, is SQTIHQWPATLVQPVGSPLSLECTVEGTSNPNLYWYRQAAGRGLQLLFYSVGIGQISSEVPQNLSASRPQDRQFILSSKKLLLSDSGFYLCAWSPNRLNTEAFFGQGTRLTVV.

The chain links TRBV5-6 to TRBJ1-4; D ambiguous. Germline assignment: CDR1 SGHDT and CDR2 YYEEEE. V lost 2 bases, J lost 8 bases, and 7 bases lay in between. The CDR3 runs to 12 residues. The CDR3 nucleotides are TGTGCCAGCAGCTTTTCCGGGGAAAAACTGTTTTTT. Amino acid sequence: CASSFSGEKLFF.

The rearrangement links TRBV7-9 to TRBJ2-3, with TRBD2 matching over 7 bases. The CDR3 is 14 amino acids. Trimming cost V 8 bases and J 1 base; bases outside gene matches: 6. The germline V gene has CDR1 SEHNR and CDR2 FQNEAQ (reference sequence). The DNA for the CDR3 is TGTGCCAGCTCGCAGGCGGGAGGCACAGATACGCAGTATTTT. Amino acids: CASSQAGGTDTQYF.

This clone occurred a few times. This chain uses TRBV19 with TRBJ2-7; D is perhaps TRBD1 (5 bases). Per the germline V gene, CDR1 is LNHDA and CDR2 is SQIVND (reference sequence). The CDR3 is 13 amino acids. V lost 3 bases and J lost 5, with 11 bases in between. This CDR3 is CASSIGRVDEQYF. DNA for the CDR3: TGTGCCAGTAGTATCGGCAGGGTGGACGAGCAGTACTTC. Full variable domain (rest looked up from reference TRBV19 and TRBJ2-7): DGGITQSPKYLFRKEGQNVTLSCEQNLNHDAMYWYRQDPGQGLRLIYYSQIVNDFQKGDIAEGYSVSREKKESFPLTVTSAQKNPTAFYLCASSIGRVDEQYFGPGTRLTVT.

The chain's CDR3 is CSVEGFGTPSSYNEQFF. CDR3 nucleotides: TGCAGCGTTGAAGGGTTCGGCACCCCGAGCTCCTACAATGAGCAGTTCTTC. V gene TRBV29-1 combines with J gene TRBJ2-1; D not certain. Trimming removed 1 base from V and 0 bases from J, with 16 bases in between. Germline values: CDR1 SQVTM, CDR2 ANQGSEA. CDR3 length equals 17 residues.

CDR3 sequence: CAITAVKWASRPQETQYF. CDR3 bases: TGTGCCATAACAGCAGTGAAGTGGGCCAGTCGGCCGCAGGAGACCCAGTACTTC. The J gene is TRBJ2-5, the V gene TRBV2, with D unresolved. Trimming removed 10 bases from V and 5 bases from J, with 32 bases in between. Germline V gene sequence: CDR1 SNHLY, CDR2 FYNNEI. The length of the CDR3 is 18 residues. Using reference TRBV2 and TRBJ2-5 for the parts outside the CDR3, the full variable domain is EPEVTQTPSHQVTQMGQEVILRCVPISNHLYFYWYRQILGQKVEFLVSFYNNEISEKSEIFDDQFSVERPDGSNFTLKIRSTKLEDSAMYFCAITAVKWASRPQETQYFGPGTRLLVL.

V gene TRBV30 combines with J gene TRBJ2-5, with TRBD2 as a possible D gene (6 bases). V lost 3 bases and J lost 7, with 12 bases in between. Germline CDR1 and CDR2: GTSNPN and SVGIG (reference sequence). This CDR3 comprises 12 residues. Here the CDR3 reads CAWSDGSGTQYF. The DNA of the CDR3 is TGTGCCTGGAGCGACGGGAGCGGGACCCAGTACTTC.

The gene calls are TRBV6-1 and TRBJ2-7, with 8 positions matching TRBD1. Germline V CDR1 and CDR2: MNHNS, SASEGT. This CDR3 region has 13 residues. The V gene end was trimmed by 5 bases and the J gene end by 4 bases; junction bases not matched to a gene: 4. CDR3 nucleotide sequence: TGTGCCAGCAGTAAGGACAGGGTGTACGAGCAGTACTTC. Translation gives CASSKDRVYEQYF.

The DNA of the CDR3 is TGTGCCAGCAGTGTTGACAGTAAGAACACTGAAGCTTTCTTT. Protein: CASSVDSKNTEAFF. The V and J genes are TRBV2 and TRBJ1-1; possibly TRBD1 for D (5 bases). V lost 4 bases and J lost 1, with 10 bases in between. Per the germline V gene, CDR1 is SNHLY and CDR2 is FYNNEI. CDR3 size: 14 residues.

This chain joins TRBV4-2 and TRBJ2-2, with 7 nucleotides matching TRBD2. The junction had 4 bases not matched to a gene; V was cut back by 0 bases and J by 6 bases. The length of the CDR3 is 15 residues. Germline CDR1 and CDR2: LGHNA and YNFKEQ. The chain's CDR3 is CASSQETAGAGELFF. For the CDR3, the DNA is TGTGCCAGCAGCCAAGAGACGGCGGGAGCCGGGGAGCTGTTTTTT.

V and J are TRBV19 and TRBJ1-5; D remains unclear. This CDR3 region has 16 residues. V dropped 5 bases and J dropped 0 bases, with 14 bases sitting between them. Germline CDR1 reads LNHDA; CDR2 reads SQIVND (reference sequence). In nucleotides, the CDR3 is TGTGCCAGTAGTGAGGTTCGACTCCTTAGCAATCAGCCCCAGCATTTT. This encodes CASSEVRLLSNQPQHF.

The chain couples TRBV23-1 to TRBJ1-3, with 12 positions matching TRBD1. TRBV23-1 is annotated as an ORF whose role is uncertain. V trimming: 6 bases; J trimming: 3 bases; junction bases outside the gene matches: 12. The CDR3 has 18 amino acids. CDR3 protein: CASSNSLGQGASGNTIYF. The DNA of the CDR3 is TGCGCCAGCAGCAATTCCTTGGGACAGGGGGCGAGTGGAAACACCATATATTTT.

The chain is built from TRBV6-1 and TRBJ2-6; 7 bases agree with TRBD1. This CDR3 spans 15 amino acids. The germline V gene has CDR1 MNHNS and CDR2 SASEGT. V shed 5 bases, J shed 0 bases, and the junction held 1 base outside the gene matches. CDR3 sequence (DNA): TGTGCCAGCAGTACAGGGGTCTCTGGGGCCAACGTCCTGACTTTC. This gives the protein CASSTGVSGANVLTF.

Here the CDR3 reads CAWSPLTPNTEAFF. The CDR3, as DNA: TGTGCCTGGAGCCCCTTGACACCCAACACTGAAGCTTTCTTT. J is TRBJ1-1 and V is TRBV30, with D hard to call. Per the germline V gene, CDR1 is GTSNPN and CDR2 is SVGIG (reference sequence). V lost 3 bases and J lost 2, with 13 bases in between. This CDR3 has 14 amino acids.

The genes are TRBV28 and TRBJ1-4; D is uncertain. This CDR3 has 14 amino acids. Germline V gives CDR1 MDHEN, CDR2 SYDVKM. V lost 2 bases, J lost 13 bases, and 17 bases lay in between. DNA of the CDR3: TGTGCCAGCAGTTTACCCGGACCCGACAATACACTGTTTTTT. Translating gives CASSLPGPDNTLFF.

The V and J genes are TRBV7-9 and TRBJ2-1; the D is unclear. Germline V gene sequence: CDR1 SEHNR, CDR2 FQNEAQ (reference sequence). Between the trimmed V and J ends, which lost 5 bases and 6 bases, there was a span of 14 bases. The CDR3 has 14 residues. Here the CDR3 DNA reads TGTGCCAGCAGCCTTAGAATAGTGAGCAATGAGCAGTTCTTC. It codes for CASSLRIVSNEQFF.

The rearrangement uses TRBV29-1 and TRBJ1-1, with D unclear. Germline V CDR1 and CDR2: SQVTM, ANQGSEA. This CDR3 contains 13 residues. V was cut by 4 bases and J by 0 bases, with 9 bases left in between. CDR3 residues: CSVGGGMNTEAFF. CDR3 coding DNA: TGCAGCGTTGGCGGTGGGATGAACACTGAAGCTTTCTTT.

The J gene is TRBJ1-2, the V gene TRBV4-1; D gene unclear. CDR1 MGHRA and CDR2 YSYEKL come from the germline V gene. This CDR3 is built from 15 residues. V lost 8 bases, J lost 7 bases, and 23 bases lay in between. The CDR3 spells CASPCGRALEGGYTF. As DNA, the CDR3 is TGCGCCAGCCCATGCGGAAGGGCGCTGGAGGGTGGCTACACCTTC.

The chain joins TRBV6-5 to TRBJ2-1, with D perhaps matching TRBD2 (6 bases). V gave up 2 bases and J gave up 5 bases, with 10 bases separating them. The CDR3 runs to 14 residues. Germline CDR1 MNHEY, CDR2 SVGAGI. CDR3 loop: CASSYRLANNEQFF. For the CDR3, the DNA is TGTGCCAGCAGTTACCGGCTAGCGAACAATGAGCAGTTCTTC.

The chain combines TRBV6-5 with TRBJ2-2; D call uncertain. V lost 6 bases and J 6 bases, leaving 11 bases between the germline ends. From germline, CDR1 is MNHEY and CDR2 SVGAGI. The CDR3 covers 13 residues. The CDR3 sequence is CASRSSESGELFF. The CDR3 DNA reads as TGTGCCAGCAGAAGTTCCGAGTCCGGGGAGCTGTTTTTT.

The V gene is TRBV28, the J gene TRBJ2-2, with 11 bases aligning to TRBD2. This CDR3 region has 15 residues. The germline gives CDR1 MDHEN, CDR2 SYDVKM. The junction had 1 base not matched to a gene; V was cut back by 5 bases and J by 2 bases. Written as DNA, the CDR3 is TGTGCCAGCAGTACTAGCGGGAGTAACACCGGGGAGCTGTTTTTT. It specifies CASSTSGSNTGELFF.